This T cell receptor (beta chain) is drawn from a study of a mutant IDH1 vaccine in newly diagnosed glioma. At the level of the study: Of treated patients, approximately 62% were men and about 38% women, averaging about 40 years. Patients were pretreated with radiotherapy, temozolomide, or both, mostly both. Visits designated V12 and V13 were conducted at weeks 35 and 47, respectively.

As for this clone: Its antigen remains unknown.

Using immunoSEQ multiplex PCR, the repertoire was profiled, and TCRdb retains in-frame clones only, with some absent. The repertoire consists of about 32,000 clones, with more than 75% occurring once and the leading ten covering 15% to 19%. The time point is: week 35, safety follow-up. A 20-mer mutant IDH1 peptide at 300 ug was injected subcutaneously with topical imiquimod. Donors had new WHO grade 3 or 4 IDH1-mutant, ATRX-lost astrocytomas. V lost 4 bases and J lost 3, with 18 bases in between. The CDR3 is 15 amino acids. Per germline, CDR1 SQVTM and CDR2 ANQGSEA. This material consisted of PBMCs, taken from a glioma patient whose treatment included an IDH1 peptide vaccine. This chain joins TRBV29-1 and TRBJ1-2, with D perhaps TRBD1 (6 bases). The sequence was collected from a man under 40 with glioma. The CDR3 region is CSVADTWGADYGYTF. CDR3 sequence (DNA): TGCAGCGTTGCAGATACTTGGGGGGCGGACTATGGCTACACCTTC. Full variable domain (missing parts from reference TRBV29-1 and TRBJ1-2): SAVISQKPSRDICQRGTSLTIQCQVDSQVTMMFWYRQQPGQSLTLIATANQGSEATYESGFVIDKFPISRPNLTFSTLTVSNMSPEDSSIYLCSVADTWGADYGYTFGSGTRLTVV.